This T cell receptor beta chain was recovered during a study of Graves' ophthalmopathy and Graves' hyperthyroidism. Study at large: Peripheral blood sampling occurred at initial diagnosis, before any treatment. Whole-study results and caveats: Blood was where most expanded thyroid clonotypes above 0.001 frequency also turned up. A model of 13 signatures distinguished ophthalmopathy from stable hyperthyroidism at around 91% sensitivity and about 80% specificity.

Fresh peripheral blood (roughly 9.7 ml) yielded the PBMCs. RNA served as the template for amplifying TCR beta CDR3 regions. Second-round multiplex PCR came after first-round RT-PCR with HTBI primers. TCRdb reanalysed the multiplex PCR reads using MiXCR and keeps one entry per CDR3 protein. The sample carries hundreds of thousands of distinct CDR3 sequences, 45% recorded once. As to this clonotype: Its antigen is undetermined.

The sequencing sample was made of peripheral blood. This TCR was recovered from an adult man with Graves' ophthalmopathy.

CDR3 in amino acids: CASSLVMYGELFF. DNA for the CDR3: TGTGCCAGCAGCTTAGTTATGTACGGGGAGCTGTTTTTT. This chain uses TRBV7-2 with TRBJ2-2; D not resolved. Germline CDR1 SGHTA, CDR2 FQGNSA. V dropped 1 base and J dropped 7 bases, with 7 bases sitting between them. There are 13 residues in the CDR3.